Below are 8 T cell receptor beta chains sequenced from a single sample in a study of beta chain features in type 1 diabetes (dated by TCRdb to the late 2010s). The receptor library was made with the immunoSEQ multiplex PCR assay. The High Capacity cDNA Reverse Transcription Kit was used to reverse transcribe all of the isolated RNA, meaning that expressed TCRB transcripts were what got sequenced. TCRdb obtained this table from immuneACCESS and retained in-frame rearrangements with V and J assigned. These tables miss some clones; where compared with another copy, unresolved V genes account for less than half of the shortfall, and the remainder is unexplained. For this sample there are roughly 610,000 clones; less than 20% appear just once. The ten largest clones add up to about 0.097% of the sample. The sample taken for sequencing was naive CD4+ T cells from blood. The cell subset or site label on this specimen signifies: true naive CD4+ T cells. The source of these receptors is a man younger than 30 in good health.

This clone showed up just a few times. CDR3 region: CASSLQGTGPETQYF. Here the CDR3 DNA reads TGCGCCAGCAGCTTACAAGGAACAGGGCCGGAGACCCAGTACTTC. The chain employs TRBV4-1 and TRBJ2-5; D is possibly TRBD1 (6 bases). The CDR3 loop spans 15 amino acids. The germline V gene encodes CDR1 MGHRA and CDR2 YSYEKL. V shed 5 bases and J shed 5 bases, with 18 bases lying between them.

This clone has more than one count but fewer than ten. CDR3 sequence (DNA): TGCGCCAGCAGCCAAGATCAGGTGGCTAGCGGGGCCTACAATGAGCAGTTCTTC. It yields the protein CASSQDQVASGAYNEQFF. The chain recombines TRBV4-3 with TRBJ2-1, with 9 bases matching TRBD2. CDR3 size: 18 residues. Germline CDR1 is LGHNA and CDR2 is YSLEER. The V segment lost 0 bases and the J segment 2 bases; nucleotides outside the gene matches: 8.

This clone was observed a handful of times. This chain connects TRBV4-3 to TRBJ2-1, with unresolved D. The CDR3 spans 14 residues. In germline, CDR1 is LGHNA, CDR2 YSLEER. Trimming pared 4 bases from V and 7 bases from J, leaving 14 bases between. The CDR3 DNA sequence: TGCGCCAGCAGCCGAACCGTGGTTTGGAATGAGCAGTTCTTC. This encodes CASSRTVVWNEQFF.

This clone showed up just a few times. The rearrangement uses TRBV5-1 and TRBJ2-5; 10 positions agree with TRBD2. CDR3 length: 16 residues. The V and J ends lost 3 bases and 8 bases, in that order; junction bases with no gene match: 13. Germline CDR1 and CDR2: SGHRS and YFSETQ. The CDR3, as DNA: TGCGCCAGCAGCTCGGCACTAGCGGGGCCGGGGGGAACCCAGTACTTC. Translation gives CASSSALAGPGGTQYF.

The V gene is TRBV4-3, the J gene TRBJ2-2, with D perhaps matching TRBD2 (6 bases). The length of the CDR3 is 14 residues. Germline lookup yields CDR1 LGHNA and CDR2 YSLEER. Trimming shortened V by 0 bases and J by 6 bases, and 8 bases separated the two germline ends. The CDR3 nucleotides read TGCGCCAGCAGCCAAGACAGCGGGCCCGGGGAGCTGTTTTTT. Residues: CASSQDSGPGELFF.

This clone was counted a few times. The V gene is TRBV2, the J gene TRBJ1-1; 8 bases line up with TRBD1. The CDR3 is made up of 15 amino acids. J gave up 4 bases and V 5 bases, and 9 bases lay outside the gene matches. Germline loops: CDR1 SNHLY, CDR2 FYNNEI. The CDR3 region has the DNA TGTGCCAGCAGTCGCCAACAGGGGGAATTCACTGAAGCTTTCTTT. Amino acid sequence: CASSRQQGEFTEAFF.

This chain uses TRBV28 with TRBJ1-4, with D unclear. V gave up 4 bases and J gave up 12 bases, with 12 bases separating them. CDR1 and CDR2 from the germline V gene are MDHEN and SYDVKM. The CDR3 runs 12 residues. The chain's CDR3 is CASSSYRVELFF. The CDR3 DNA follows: TGTGCCAGCAGTTCCTACCGTGTAGAACTGTTTTTT.

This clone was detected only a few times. The CDR3, as DNA: TGTGCCAGCAGCGTAAAAGGCGGGGGGCCCTTAGGGGAGACCCAGTACTTC. Translated, it gives CASSVKGGGPLGETQYF. The V and J genes are TRBV9 and TRBJ2-5, with TRBD2 matching 8 bases. Trimming removed 1 base from V and 5 bases from J; junction bases left unmatched: 13. Germline V gene lookup returns CDR1 SGDLS and CDR2 YYNGEE. This CDR3 is 17 amino acids long.